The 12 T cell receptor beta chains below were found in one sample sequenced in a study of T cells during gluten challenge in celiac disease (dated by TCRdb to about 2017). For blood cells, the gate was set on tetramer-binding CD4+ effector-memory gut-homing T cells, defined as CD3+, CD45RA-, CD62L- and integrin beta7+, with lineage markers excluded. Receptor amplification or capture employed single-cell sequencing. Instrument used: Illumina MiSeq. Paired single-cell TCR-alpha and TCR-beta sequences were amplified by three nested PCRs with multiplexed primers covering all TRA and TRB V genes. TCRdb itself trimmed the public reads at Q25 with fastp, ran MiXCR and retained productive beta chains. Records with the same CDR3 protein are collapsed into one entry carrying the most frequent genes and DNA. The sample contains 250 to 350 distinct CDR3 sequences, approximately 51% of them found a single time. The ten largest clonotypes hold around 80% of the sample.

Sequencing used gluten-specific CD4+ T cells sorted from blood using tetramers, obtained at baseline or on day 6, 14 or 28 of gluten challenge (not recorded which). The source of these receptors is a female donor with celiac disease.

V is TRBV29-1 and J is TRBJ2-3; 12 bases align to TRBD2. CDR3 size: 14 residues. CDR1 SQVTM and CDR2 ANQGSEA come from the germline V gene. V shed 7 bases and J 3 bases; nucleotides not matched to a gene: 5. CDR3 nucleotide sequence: TGCAGCGCCTACGGACTAGCGGGAACAGATACGCAGTATTTT. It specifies CSAYGLAGTDTQYF.

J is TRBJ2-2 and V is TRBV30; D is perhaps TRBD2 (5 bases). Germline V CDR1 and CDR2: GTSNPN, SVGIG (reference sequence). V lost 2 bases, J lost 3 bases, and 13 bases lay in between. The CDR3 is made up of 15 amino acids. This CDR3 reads CAWSRTGWDTGELFF. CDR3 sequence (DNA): TGTGCCTGGAGTAGGACGGGATGGGACACCGGGGAGCTGTTTTTT.

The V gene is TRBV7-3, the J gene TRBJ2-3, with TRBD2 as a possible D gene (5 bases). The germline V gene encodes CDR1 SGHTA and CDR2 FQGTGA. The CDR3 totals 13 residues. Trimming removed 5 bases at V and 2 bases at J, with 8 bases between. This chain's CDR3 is CASSTTNTDTQYF. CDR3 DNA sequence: TGTGCCAGCAGCACGACTAACACAGATACGCAGTATTTT.

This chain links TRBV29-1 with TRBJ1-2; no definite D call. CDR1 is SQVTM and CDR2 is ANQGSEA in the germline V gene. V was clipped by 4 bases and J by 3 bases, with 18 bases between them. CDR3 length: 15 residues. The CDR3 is CSVGGRAGYDYGYTF. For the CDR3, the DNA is TGCAGCGTTGGCGGGCGGGCCGGTTATGACTATGGCTACACCTTC.

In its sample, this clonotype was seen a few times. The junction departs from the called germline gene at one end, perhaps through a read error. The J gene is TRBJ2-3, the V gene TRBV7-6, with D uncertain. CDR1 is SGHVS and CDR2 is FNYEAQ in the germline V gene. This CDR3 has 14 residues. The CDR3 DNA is TGTGCCAGTAGCTGGCTTTCTGGCACAGATACGCAGTATTTT. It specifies CASSWLSGTDTQYF.

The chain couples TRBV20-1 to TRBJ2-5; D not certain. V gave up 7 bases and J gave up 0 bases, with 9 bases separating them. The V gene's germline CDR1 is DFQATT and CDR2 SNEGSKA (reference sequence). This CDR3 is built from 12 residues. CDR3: CSGGTYQETQYF. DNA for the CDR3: TGCAGTGGGGGAACGTACCAAGAGACCCAGTACTTC.

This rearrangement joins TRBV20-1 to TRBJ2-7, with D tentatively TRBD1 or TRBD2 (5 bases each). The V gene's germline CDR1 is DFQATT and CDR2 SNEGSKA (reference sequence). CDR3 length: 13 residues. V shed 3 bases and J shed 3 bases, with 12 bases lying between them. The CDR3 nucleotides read TGCAGTGCTAGTCCAGGGACGGACTACGAGCAGTACTTC. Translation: CSASPGTDYEQYF.

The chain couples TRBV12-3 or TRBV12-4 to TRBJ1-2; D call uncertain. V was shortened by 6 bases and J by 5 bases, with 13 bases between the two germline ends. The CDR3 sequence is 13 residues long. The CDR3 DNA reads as TGTGCCAGCAGCATGCGAGTTGGGTATGGCTACACCTTC. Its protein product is CASSMRVGYGYTF.

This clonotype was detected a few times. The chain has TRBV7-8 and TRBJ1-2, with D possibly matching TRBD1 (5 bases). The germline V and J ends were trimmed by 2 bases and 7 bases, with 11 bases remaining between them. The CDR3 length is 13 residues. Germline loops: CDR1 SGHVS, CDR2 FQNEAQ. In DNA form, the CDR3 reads TGTGCCAGCAGCTTAACGCAGGGCGCTGGCTACACCTTC. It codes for CASSLTQGAGYTF.

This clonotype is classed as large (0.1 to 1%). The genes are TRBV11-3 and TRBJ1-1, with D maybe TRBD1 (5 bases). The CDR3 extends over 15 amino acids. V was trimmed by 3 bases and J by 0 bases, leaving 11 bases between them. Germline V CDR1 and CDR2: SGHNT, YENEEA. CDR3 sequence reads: CASSFLGAMNTEAFF. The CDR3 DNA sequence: TGTGCCAGCAGCTTCCTCGGGGCGATGAACACTGAAGCTTTCTTT. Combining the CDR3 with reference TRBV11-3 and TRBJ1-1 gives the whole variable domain EAGVVQSPRYKIIEKKQPVAFWCNPISGHNTLYWYLQNLGQGPELLIRYENEEAVDDSQLPKDRFSAERLKGVDSTLKIQPAELGDSAVYLCASSFLGAMNTEAFFGQGTRLTVV.

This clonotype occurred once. In nucleotides, the CDR3 is TGCAGCGTTGGAGGTGCTTTCGGGGAGACCCAGTACTTC. Residues: CSVGGAFGETQYF. V is TRBV29-1 and J is TRBJ2-5; D not resolved. The CDR3 covers 13 residues. Germline V gene data show CDR1 as SQVTM and CDR2 as ANQGSEA. V lost 4 bases, J lost 5 bases, and 14 bases lay in between.

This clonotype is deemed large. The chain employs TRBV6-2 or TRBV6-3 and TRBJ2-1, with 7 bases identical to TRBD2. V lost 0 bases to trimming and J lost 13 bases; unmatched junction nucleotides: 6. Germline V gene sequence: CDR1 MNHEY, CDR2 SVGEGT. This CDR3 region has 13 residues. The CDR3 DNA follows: TGTGCCAGCAGTTACTCCCATGAGGGACTACAGTTCTTC. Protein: CASSYSHEGLQFF.